These T cell receptor beta chains were read from a single sample in a study of shared clonotypes between healthy human individuals. This table comes from immunoSEQ multiplex PCR, and its TCRdb copy is limited to in-frame clones, with some not included. Of over 2 million clones listed, 85% to 95% are singletons. Sequenced material: naive CD4+ T cells sorted from blood. The receptors here all came from a man aged 18-30 years in good health. CDR3s include the opening cysteine and the closing phenylalanine or tryptophan. A D gene is named only where the DNA matches it firmly. Size values are once, few and many counts, or a class for expanded clones, and some rows have none.

>TRBV2|TRBD1|-|TRBJ2-4
CASNTDRVRDIQYF
TGTGCCAGCAATACAGACAGGGTACGAGACATTCAGTACTTC
>TRBV4-1|-|-|TRBJ2-5
CASSQPVGRTQYF
TGCGCCAGCAGCCAACCCGTCGGACGGACCCAGTACTTC
>TRBV10-3|-|once|TRBJ2-7
CAISDRYEQYF
TGTGCCATCAGTGATCGCTACGAGCAGTACTTC
>TRBV19|-|-|TRBJ1-2
CASSIARNYGYTF
TGTGCCAGTAGTATAGCCCGGAACTATGGCTACACCTTC
>TRBV14|-|-|TRBJ2-2
CASSQDVGSGELFF
TGTGCCAGCAGCCAAGATGTGGGATCCGGGGAGCTGTTTTTT
>TRBV7-8|-|-|TRBJ1-2
CASSPDSTYGYTF
TGTGCCAGCAGCCCCGACAGCACCTATGGCTACACCTTC
>TRBV6-1|TRBD1|-|TRBJ2-7
CASSPGQGIHEQYF
TGTGCCAGCTCCCCGGGACAGGGGATCCACGAGCAGTACTTC
>TRBV6-5|-|-|TRBJ1-4
CASSYGNNEKLFF
TGTGCCAGCAGTTACGGAAATAATGAAAAACTGTTTTTT
>TRBV7-3|-|-|TRBJ2-2
CASSDYNGRELFF
TGTGCCAGCAGCGACTACAACGGCAGGGAGCTGTTTTTT
>TRBV4-3|-|few|TRBJ1-2
CASSHCQGEVCYGYTF
TGCGCCAGCAGCCATTGCCAGGGCGAGGTATGCTATGGCTACACCTTC
>TRBV5-1|-|-|TRBJ2-2
CASSLAGVTGELFF
TGCGCCAGCAGCTTGGCAGGGGTCACCGGGGAGCTGTTTTTT
>TRBV6-5|-|few|TRBJ2-7
CASSYPPAEVTYEQYF
TGTGCCAGCAGTTACCCACCCGCGGAGGTCACCTACGAGCAGTACTTC
>TRBV28|-|-|TRBJ1-5
CASSLGGANGQPQHF
TGTGCCAGCAGTTTGGGAGGGGCGAACGGACAGCCCCAGCATTTT
>TRBV12-5|-|-|TRBJ2-1
CASGAAGRTGGQFF
TGTGCTAGTGGCGCAGCGGGACGCACGGGGGGCCAGTTCTTC
>TRBV7-8|-|-|TRBJ2-1
CASSLISGLGVDEQFF
TGTGCCAGCAGCTTAATTTCGGGCCTCGGGGTGGATGAGCAGTTCTTC
>TRBV15|-|-|TRBJ2-2
CATSRDGVTGELFF
TGTGCCACCAGCAGAGATGGGGTAACCGGGGAGCTGTTTTTT
>TRBV7-2|-|-|TRBJ2-7
CASSRGGQSSYEQYF
TGTGCCAGCAGCCGAGGGGGACAAAGCTCCTACGAGCAGTACTTC
>TRBV5-1|-|few|TRBJ2-5
CASRPGPQETQYF
TGCGCCAGCAGGCCGGGACCTCAAGAGACCCAGTACTTC
>TRBV2|-|-|TRBJ2-3
CASILSDTQYF
TGTGCCAGCATCCTATCCGATACGCAGTATTTT
>TRBV5-1|-|-|TRBJ2-1
CASSDGSPVDEQFF
TGCGCCAGCAGCGATGGGTCGCCTGTGGATGAGCAGTTCTTC
>TRBV9|TRBD1|-|TRBJ1-2
CASSPGQGDGYTF
TGTGCCAGCAGCCCAGGACAGGGTGACGGCTACACCTTC
>TRBV14|-|-|TRBJ1-6
CASSQVFRNSPLHF
TGTGCCAGCAGCCAAGTTTTCCGGAATTCACCCCTCCACTTT
>TRBV6-6|-|-|TRBJ2-5
CASSYQSETQYF
TGTGCCAGCAGTTACCAATCAGAGACCCAGTACTTC
>TRBV19|-|-|TRBJ2-2
CASRAGVRTGELFF
TGTGCCAGTAGGGCAGGGGTGAGGACCGGGGAGCTGTTTTTT
>TRBV9|-|-|TRBJ1-5
CASSPHGGNQPQHF
TGTGCCAGCAGCCCCCACGGGGGCAATCAGCCCCAGCATTTT
>TRBV5-1|TRBD2|-|TRBJ2-5
CASSLTSGKTETQYF
TGCGCCAGCAGCTTAACTAGCGGGAAAACGGAGACCCAGTACTTC
>TRBV5-1|-|-|TRBJ2-1
CASSLGMGNEQFF
TGCGCCAGCAGCTTGGGCATGGGCAATGAGCAGTTCTTC
>TRBV18|-|-|TRBJ2-5
CASSGQETQYF
TGTGCCAGCTCAGGGCAAGAGACCCAGTACTTC
>TRBV5-6|-|-|TRBJ1-5
CASSSSLPGKYQPQHF
TGTGCCAGCAGCTCATCCTTGCCAGGGAAATATCAGCCCCAGCATTTT
>TRBV7-2|-|once|TRBJ1-1
CASSLTVNTEAFF
TGTGCCAGCAGCTTGACTGTGAACACTGAAGCTTTCTTT
>TRBV19|TRBD1|-|TRBJ1-4
CASSAQGAGEKLFF
TGTGCCAGTAGTGCTCAGGGGGCCGGTGAAAAACTGTTTTTT
>TRBV9|TRBD2|-|TRBJ2-7
CASSVGLLAGESGEQYF
TGTGCCAGCAGCGTAGGTTTGCTAGCGGGAGAATCGGGGGAGCAGTACTTC
>TRBV25-1|TRBD2|-|TRBJ2-3
CASRSAGVVTDTQYF
TGTGCCAGCAGATCTGCGGGAGTTGTCACAGATACGCAGTATTTT
>TRBV7-9|-|-|TRBJ1-4
CASILDGGAEKLFF
TGTGCCAGCATCCTGGATGGGGGAGCTGAAAAACTGTTTTTT
>TRBV5-1|TRBD2|-|TRBJ2-3
CASSLGLAGGTADTQYF
TGCGCCAGCAGCCTAGGACTAGCGGGAGGGACGGCAGATACGCAGTATTTT
>TRBV11-2|TRBD1|-|TRBJ1-4
CASSPLGTENEKLFF
TGTGCCAGCAGCCCCCTCGGGACAGAGAATGAAAAACTGTTTTTT